One sample yielded the 18 T cell receptor beta chains listed below, sequenced in a study of shared clonotypes between healthy human individuals. Profiling relied on immunoSEQ multiplex PCR, and the TCRdb table lists in-frame clones only, not all of them. The repertoire includes about 2.5 million clones, around 93% of them detected once, and 0.37% sits in the top ten. Sequencing used naive CD4+ T cells from PBMCs. Subset of the sample: CD45RA+ positively selected. The receptors were sampled from a man aged 18 to 29 in good health. Some clones in this sample may be carry-over from other donors' samples.

The V call is TRBV9, the J call TRBJ2-7; 11 bases agree with TRBD2. The CDR3 covers 18 residues. Unmatched junction bases numbered 18, after V lost 4 bases and J lost 6 bases. In germline, CDR1 is SGDLS, CDR2 YYNGEE. CDR3 DNA sequence: TGTGCCAGCAGCAGAGACACTAGCGGGAGACTCCCCTTAAGCGAGCAGTACTTC. It encodes CASSRDTSGRLPLSEQYF. The complete variable domain, with remaining parts taken from reference TRBV9 and TRBJ2-7, reads DSGVTQTPKHLITATGQRVTLRCSPRSGDLSVYWYQQSLDQGLQFLIQYYNGEERAKGNILERFSAQQFPDLHSELNLSSLELGDSALYFCASSRDTSGRLPLSEQYFGPGTRLTVT.

The chain carries TRBV2 and TRBJ2-2; 11 bases align to TRBD2. After removal of 6 bases from V and 4 bases from J, the junction contained 16 bases not matched to a gene. Germline CDR1 is SNHLY and CDR2 is FYNNEI. The CDR3 runs 19 residues. CDR3 amino acids: CASRYEALAGGRSTGELFF. CDR3 in DNA: TGTGCCAGCAGATACGAGGCCCTAGCGGGAGGCCGGAGCACCGGGGAGCTGTTTTTT. Combining the CDR3 with reference TRBV2 and TRBJ2-2 gives the whole variable domain EPEVTQTPSHQVTQMGQEVILRCVPISNHLYFYWYRQILGQKVEFLVSFYNNEISEKSEIFDDQFSVERPDGSNFTLKIRSTKLEDSAMYFCASRYEALAGGRSTGELFFGEGSRLTVL.

This clone showed up just once. The CDR3 spells CASSEIGLRYQPQHF. DNA of the CDR3: TGTGCCAGCAGTGAGATAGGGCTGCGATATCAGCCCCAGCATTTT. The chain combines TRBV2 with TRBJ1-5; no definite D call. V shed 3 bases and J shed 5 bases, with 14 bases lying between them. The length of the CDR3 is 15 residues. The germline CDR1 and CDR2 sequences are SNHLY and FYNNEI.

About this clone: Its ends do not fully match the called genes, so a read error is possible. CDR3 sequence reads: CASRIGDRVGSGELFF. The DNA for the CDR3 is TGTGCCAGTAGGATAGGGGACAGGGTAGGGTCCGGGGAGCTGTTTTTT. This rearrangement joins TRBV19 to TRBJ2-2, with 9 bases matching TRBD1. The CDR3 contains 16 residues. Germline lookup yields CDR1 LNHDA and CDR2 SQIVND (reference sequence).

The sample holds a few counts of this clone. V is TRBV19 and J is TRBJ1-1; tentatively, D is TRBD1 (5 bases). Germline lookup yields CDR1 LNHDA and CDR2 SQIVND (reference sequence). Trimming removed 1 base at V and 0 bases at J, with 9 bases between. The CDR3 spans 15 residues. The CDR3 loop reads CASSIGLGVNTEAFF. The CDR3 DNA is TGTGCCAGTAGTATAGGTCTAGGGGTGAACACTGAAGCTTTCTTT.

This chain links TRBV4-2 with TRBJ1-2; D call uncertain. CDR1 and CDR2 (germline): LGHNA, YNFKEQ. The V gene lost 0 bases and the J gene lost 5 bases, with 10 bases spanning the gap. The CDR3 is made up of 14 amino acids. Here the CDR3 DNA reads TGTGCCAGCAGCCAAGATCGGATCCTATATGGCTACACCTTC. It is translated as CASSQDRILYGYTF.

V and J are TRBV9 and TRBJ1-3; D gene ambiguous. CDR3 length equals 15 residues. Germline CDR1 and CDR2: SGDLS and YYNGEE. V lost 3 bases and J 0 bases, leaving 10 bases between the germline ends. CDR3 amino acids: CASSGTANSGNTIYF. As DNA, the CDR3 is TGTGCCAGCAGCGGGACGGCCAACTCTGGAAACACCATATATTTT.

The chain recombines TRBV18 with TRBJ2-7, with 7 bases lining up with TRBD1. The junction had 7 bases not matched to a gene; V was cut back by 5 bases and J by 0 bases. Germline CDR1 and CDR2: KGHSH and LQKENI. The CDR3 is 15 residues long. This CDR3 is CASSSRTGPSYEQYF. Written as DNA, the CDR3 is TGTGCCAGCTCATCACGGACAGGCCCCTCCTACGAGCAGTACTTC.

This chain joins TRBV19 and TRBJ2-2; unclear D gene. The V end was cut by 10 bases, the J end by 0 bases, with 12 bases between. This CDR3 has 14 residues. Germline values: CDR1 LNHDA, CDR2 SQIVND (reference sequence). The CDR3 nucleotides read TGTGCCACCCGCCGGGCAGCGAACACCGGGGAGCTGTTTTTT. Protein product: CATRRAANTGELFF. Drawing the rest from reference TRBV19 and TRBJ2-2, the complete variable domain is DGGITQSPKYLFRKEGQNVTLSCEQNLNHDAMYWYRQDPGQGLRLIYYSQIVNDFQKGDIAEGYSVSREKKESFPLTVTSAQKNPTAFYLCATRRAANTGELFFGEGSRLTVL.

This chain joins TRBV28 and TRBJ2-3; 8 nucleotides agree with TRBD2. Trimming took 1 base from V and 6 from J; bases not matched to a gene: 3. Germline CDR1 is MDHEN and CDR2 is SYDVKM. The CDR3 loop spans 14 amino acids. The CDR3 here is CASSLFGGRDTQYF. DNA for the CDR3: TGTGCCAGCAGTTTATTCGGCGGGAGGGATACGCAGTATTTT.

About this clone itself: The sample holds other DNA sequences that translate to the same CDR3. The V gene is TRBV5-1, the J gene TRBJ2-3, with TRBD1 identical over 7 bases. The CDR3 sequence is 14 residues long. Trimming cost V 4 bases and J 1 base; bases outside gene matches: 3. Germline loops: CDR1 SGHRS, CDR2 YFSETQ. As DNA, the CDR3 is TGCGCCAGCAGCCTGGGACAGCGCACAGATACGCAGTATTTT. This codes for CASSLGQRTDTQYF.

This chain connects TRBV5-4 to TRBJ2-7; 8 nucleotides agree with TRBD2. This CDR3 has 14 residues. CDR1 and CDR2 from the germline V gene are SGHNT and YYREEE (reference sequence). J gave up 5 bases and V 2 bases, and 6 bases lay outside the gene matches. DNA of the CDR3: TGTGCCAGCAGCTTAAGCGGGAGAGAAAACGAGCAGTACTTC. Its protein is CASSLSGRENEQYF.

The V gene is TRBV6-4, the J gene TRBJ2-1, with D possibly matching TRBD1 (5 bases). This CDR3 region has 17 residues. The ends were cut back, 4 bases at V and 2 bases at J, with 18 bases in the middle. Germline V gives CDR1 MRHNA, CDR2 SNTAGT. The CDR3 DNA reads TGTGCCAGCAGTGCCGCAGGGCAGATGAAACCCTACAATGAGCAGTTCTTC. The encoded protein is CASSAAGQMKPYNEQFF.

The J gene is TRBJ2-7, the V gene TRBV28; 8 bases are a match to TRBD1. The junction had 11 bases not matched to a gene; V was cut back by 6 bases and J by 1 base. The V gene's germline CDR1 is MDHEN and CDR2 SYDVKM. CDR3 length: 16 residues. CDR3 in amino acids: CASSTEGQGQSYEQYF. Written as DNA, the CDR3 is TGTGCCAGCAGCACCGAAGGACAGGGACAATCCTACGAGCAGTACTTC.

The chain combines TRBV28 with TRBJ2-6, with D uncertain. V lost 6 bases, J lost 0 bases, and 9 bases lay in between. Germline V gene sequence: CDR1 MDHEN, CDR2 SYDVKM. This CDR3 has 15 amino acids. For the CDR3, the DNA is TGTGCCAGCAGCCCTCTGGACTCTGGGGCCAACGTCCTGACTTTC. Translation gives CASSPLDSGANVLTF.

This chain uses TRBV28 with TRBJ2-7, with 8 bases identical to TRBD2. The CDR3 contains 15 residues. The V gene's germline CDR1 is MDHEN and CDR2 SYDVKM. J gave up 4 bases and V 3 bases, and 8 bases lay outside the gene matches. The CDR3 here is CASSFSGSGAYEQYF. DNA for the CDR3: TGTGCCAGCAGTTTCAGCGGGAGCGGTGCATACGAGCAGTACTTC.

In the case of this clone: This CDR3 is also generated by other DNA sequences in the sample. The chain employs TRBV5-1 and TRBJ2-5, with unresolved D. Germline V lookup: CDR1 SGHRS, CDR2 YFSETQ. The CDR3 has 12 residues. V was pared by 0 bases and J by 4 bases, with 4 bases between. The CDR3: CASSLEGETQYF. CDR3 bases: TGCGCCAGCAGCTTGGAAGGAGAGACCCAGTACTTC.

The chain is built from TRBV5-4 and TRBJ1-4; D unresolved. CDR3 size: 14 residues. Germline CDR1 is SGHNT and CDR2 is YYREEE (reference sequence). V lost 0 bases to trimming and J lost 0 bases, with 3 bases between them. The CDR3 coding sequence is TGTGCCAGCAGCTTGGCTACAACTAATGAAAAACTGTTTTTT. Translated: CASSLATTNEKLFF.